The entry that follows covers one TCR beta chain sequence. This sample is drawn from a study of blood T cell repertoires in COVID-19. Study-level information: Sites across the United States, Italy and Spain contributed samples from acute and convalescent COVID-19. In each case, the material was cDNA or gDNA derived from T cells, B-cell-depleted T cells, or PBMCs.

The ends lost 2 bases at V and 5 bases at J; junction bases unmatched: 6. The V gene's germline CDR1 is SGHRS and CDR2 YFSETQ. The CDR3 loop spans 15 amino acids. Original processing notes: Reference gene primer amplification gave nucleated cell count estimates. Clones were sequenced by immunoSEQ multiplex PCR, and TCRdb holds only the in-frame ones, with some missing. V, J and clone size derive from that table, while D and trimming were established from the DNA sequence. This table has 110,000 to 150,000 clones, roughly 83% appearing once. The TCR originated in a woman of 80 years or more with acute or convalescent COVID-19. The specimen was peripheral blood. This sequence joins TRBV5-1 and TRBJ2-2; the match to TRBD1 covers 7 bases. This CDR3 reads CASSFSTGLTGELFF. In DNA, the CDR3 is TGCGCCAGCAGCTTCTCGACAGGGCTAACCGGGGAGCTGTTTTTT.